This T cell receptor (beta chain) was captured by sequencing in a study of blood T cell repertoires in COVID-19. Overall study context: Both acute and convalescent COVID-19 samples were obtained from the United States, Italy and Spain. PBMCs, B-cell-depleted T cells, or T cells were the source of the cDNA or gDNA that made up the material.

V was clipped by 1 base and J by 4 bases, with 17 bases between them. This CDR3 spans 16 amino acids. Germline V gene sequence: CDR1 LGHDT, CDR2 YNNKEL (reference sequence). Study processing details: Estimation of nucleated cell counts was performed using reference gene primer amplification. Data came from immunoSEQ multiplex PCR; TCRdb stores just in-frame clones and leaves some out. For V, J and clone size, that table is used; D and trimming come from the DNA. The sample includes about 220,000 clones, around four fifths of them seen just once. The receptor was derived from a man between 25 and 39 years old with active or convalescent COVID-19. Sequencing was done on a sample of peripheral blood. The chain links TRBV3-1 (or the pseudogene TRBV3-2) to TRBJ2-7; TRBD2 is a possible D gene (6 bases). This CDR3 is CASSQGPGVSIYEQYF. CDR3 DNA: TGTGCCAGCAGCCAAGGGCCGGGGGTGTCTATATACGAGCAGTACTTC.